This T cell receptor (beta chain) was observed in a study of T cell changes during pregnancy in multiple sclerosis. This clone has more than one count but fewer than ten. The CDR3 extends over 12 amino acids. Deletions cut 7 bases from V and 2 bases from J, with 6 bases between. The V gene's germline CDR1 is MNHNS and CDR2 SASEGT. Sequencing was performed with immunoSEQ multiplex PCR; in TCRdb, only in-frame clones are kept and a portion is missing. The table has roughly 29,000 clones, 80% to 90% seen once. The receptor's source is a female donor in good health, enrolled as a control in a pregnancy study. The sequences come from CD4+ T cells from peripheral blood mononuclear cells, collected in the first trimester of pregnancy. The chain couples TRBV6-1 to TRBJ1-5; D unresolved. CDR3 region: CASTGGNQPQHF. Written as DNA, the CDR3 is TGTGCCAGCACCGGTGGCAATCAGCCCCAGCATTTT.